This entry describes one T cell receptor beta chain. The antigen is unknown. This specimen comes from a study of OX40 agonist ivuxolimab in advanced cancers. Study context: Given to patients was ivuxolimab, an agonistic anti-OX40 (CD134) antibody.

The method was immunoSEQ multiplex PCR; TCRdb's version includes in-frame clones alone and lacks a portion of them. The data hold tens of thousands of clones, with about nine tenths observed a single time. The V gene lost 2 bases and the J gene lost 2 bases, with 0 bases spanning the gap. Germline CDR1 is SGHVS and CDR2 is FQNEAQ. The CDR3 has 11 residues. Blood specimens came from baseline, cycle 4 day 1, and cycle 7 day 1. Study-level results: There were also nonresponders showing low normalized T-cell clonal expansion. The study observed clonal expansion of CD4+ and CD8+ blood T cells by week 6 at 0.1 to 3.0 mg/kg.

The clonotype originates from an adult with an advanced solid tumor such as melanoma, head and neck, liver or kidney cancer. Source: CD4+ or CD8+ T cells sorted from blood, taken in a trial of the OX40 agonist ivuxolimab. The V gene is TRBV7-8, the J gene TRBJ2-5; no clear D gene. DNA for the CDR3: TGTGCCAGCAGCTTACAAGAGACCCAGTACTTC. Residues: CASSLQETQYF.